This entry features one T cell receptor (beta chain) sequence. As yet, its antigen is unknown. Employing constant-segment primers, 5'RACE generated TCR alpha and TCR beta cDNA libraries bearing sample barcodes and UMIs. TCRdb recomputed calls from the 5' RACE reads with MiXCR, one row per CDR3 protein. This table has 65,000 to 95,000 distinct CDR3 sequences, roughly 12% appearing once. The CDR3 runs 15 residues. The V end was cut by 7 bases, the J end by 7 bases, with 20 bases between. These data originate in a study of T-cell memory formation after mild COVID-19. Study-wide points: Among CD4+ contracting clones, most were CM and EM, and CD8+ ones EMRA.

Sequences were obtained from PBMCs or a T cell subset sorted from them (not recorded which). The V and J genes are TRBV12-3 or TRBV12-4 and TRBJ2-1; D possibly corresponds to TRBD2 (6 bases). The receptor's source is a man aged 18 to 30 who had mild COVID-19 (a few samples of this study predate the infection). Cell type and time point are not known. The CDR3 DNA reads as TGTGCCAGCATACACCTGGAGGGTTTTTTGAATGAGCAGTTCTTC. Translated: CASIHLEGFLNEQFF.